A few counts support the clone carrying this T cell receptor (beta chain). The entry originates in a study of blood T cell repertoires in COVID-19. Across the study: COVID-19 samples from acute and convalescent phases originated in the United States, Italy and Spain. From T cells, B-cell-depleted T cells, or PBMCs came the material, which was cDNA or gDNA.

This CDR3 contains 14 residues. Per the germline V gene, CDR1 is SGHDN and CDR2 is FVKESK. The V end was cut by 6 bases, the J end by 5 bases, with 17 bases between. Under the authors' procedure: Scientists estimated how many nucleated cells there were by amplifying reference gene primers. Only in-frame clones appear in the TCRdb table, and some are missing; sequencing was by immunoSEQ multiplex PCR. V and J calls and clone size are as listed in that table; D and trimming were resolved from the DNA. Of 300,000 to 400,000 clones in the sample, about 83% were seen once. The sample taken for sequencing was peripheral blood. The receptor comes from a man under 40 with active or convalescent COVID-19. The chain has TRBV14 and TRBJ2-7; perhaps TRBD2 as D (5 bases). The CDR3 loop is CASRPAGVGDEQYF. In nucleotides, the CDR3 is TGTGCCAGCAGGCCCGCCGGGGTGGGTGACGAGCAGTACTTC.